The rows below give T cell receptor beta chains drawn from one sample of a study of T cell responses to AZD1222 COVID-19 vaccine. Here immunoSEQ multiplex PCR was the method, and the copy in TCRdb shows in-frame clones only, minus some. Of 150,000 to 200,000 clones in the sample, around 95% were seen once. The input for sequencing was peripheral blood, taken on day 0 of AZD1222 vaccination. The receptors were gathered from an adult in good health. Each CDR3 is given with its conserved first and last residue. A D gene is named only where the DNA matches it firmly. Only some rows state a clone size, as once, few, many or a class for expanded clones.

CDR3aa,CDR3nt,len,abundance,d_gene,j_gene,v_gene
CASSFSRTSGFYEQYF,TGTGCCAGCAGCTTCAGTCGTACTAGCGGATTCTACGAGCAGTACTTC,16,-,TRBD2,TRBJ2-7,TRBV11-2
CASSYGTRKFF,TGTGCCAGCAGCTACGGGACTAGGAAGTTCTTC,11,-,-,TRBJ2-1,TRBV21-1
CATSRDGAGRGYNEQFF,TGTGCCACCAGCAGAGATGGGGCAGGGAGGGGATACAATGAGCAGTTCTTC,17,-,TRBD2,TRBJ2-1,TRBV15
CASSERRRAGDTQYF,TGTGCCAGCAGTGAAAGGCGGAGGGCCGGGGATACGCAGTATTTT,15,-,-,TRBJ2-3,TRBV6-1
CASSPGQGRIRGHEQYF,TGTGCCAGCTCACCGGGACAGGGGAGGATACGGGGCCACGAGCAGTACTTC,17,-,TRBD1,TRBJ2-7,TRBV18
CASSPGTGIRADTQYF,TGTGCCAGCAGCCCGGGGACAGGGATTAGGGCAGATACGCAGTATTTT,16,-,TRBD1,TRBJ2-3,TRBV3-1/TRBV3-2
CASSFSGPQGPQHF,TGTGCCAGCAGTTTTAGCGGGCCCCAGGGGCCCCAGCATTTT,14,-,-,TRBJ1-5,TRBV28
CASSSGTSAYQETQYF,TGTGCCAGCAGTTCCGGGACTAGCGCCTACCAAGAGACCCAGTACTTC,16,-,TRBD2,TRBJ2-5,TRBV2
CAISESHGITEAFF,TGTGCCATCAGTGAGTCGCACGGAATCACTGAAGCTTTCTTT,14,-,-,TRBJ1-1,TRBV10-3
CASNSRGVSEKLFF,TGCGCCAGCAACTCCCGAGGGGTCTCCGAAAAACTGTTTTTT,14,-,-,TRBJ1-4,TRBV4-1
CASSYRLAGKGEQFF,TGTGCCAGCAGTTACAGGCTAGCGGGTAAGGGTGAGCAGTTCTTC,15,-,TRBD2,TRBJ2-1,TRBV6-5
CASIGSAYGYTF,TGTGCCAGTATAGGGTCCGCGTATGGCTACACCTTC,12,-,-,TRBJ1-2,TRBV19
CAWSVHGSFSYGYTF,TGTGCCTGGAGTGTACACGGCTCTTTCTCCTATGGCTACACCTTC,15,-,-,TRBJ1-2,TRBV30
CASSMDRVMNTEAFF,TGTGCCAGCAGCATGGACAGGGTGATGAACACTGAAGCTTTCTTT,15,-,TRBD1,TRBJ1-1,TRBV5-6
CASSLRAQNTEAFF,TGTGCCAGCAGTTTGAGGGCCCAGAACACTGAAGCTTTCTTT,14,-,-,TRBJ1-1,TRBV28
CASSQDGAGAVEQYF,TGCGCCAGCAGCCAGGACGGAGCGGGAGCGGTCGAGCAGTACTTC,15,-,TRBD2,TRBJ2-7,TRBV4-1
CASSRGLENTGELFF,TGTGCCAGCAGCCGGGGACTGGAGAACACCGGGGAGCTGTTTTTT,15,-,-,TRBJ2-2,TRBV13
CASSPKTGVSGNTIYF,TGTGCCAGCAGCCCTAAAACAGGGGTTTCTGGAAACACCATATATTTT,16,-,TRBD1,TRBJ1-3,TRBV7-6
CASSRQGSSYEQYF,TGCGCCAGCAGCCGGCAGGGTTCTTCCTACGAGCAGTACTTC,14,-,-,TRBJ2-7,TRBV5-1
CASSAASGSGETQYF,TGTGCCAGCAGTGCGGCTAGCGGGAGTGGAGAGACCCAGTACTTC,15,few,TRBD2,TRBJ2-5,TRBV2
CAVGREQFF,TGTGCGGTGGGACGCGAGCAGTTCTTC,9,-,-,TRBJ2-1,TRBV20-1
CASRRASTGELFF,TGTGCCAGCAGAAGGGCCTCCACCGGGGAGCTGTTTTTT,13,-,-,TRBJ2-2,TRBV27
CASSDGAGASYEQYF,TGTGCCAGCAGTGATGGGGCGGGGGCCTCCTACGAGCAGTACTTC,15,once,-,TRBJ2-7,TRBV25-1
CASSSGQGYEQYF,TGTGCCAGCAGCTCGGGACAGGGCTACGAGCAGTACTTC,13,-,TRBD1,TRBJ2-7,TRBV5-8